The present T cell receptor (beta chain) was sequenced within a study of shared clonotypes between healthy human individuals (dated by TCRdb to 2020 to 2022). About the study as a whole: The cohort comprised a couple of women and a few men aged 18 to 49 years. For each donor, CD4 naive and CD4 memory were each run on three plates, CD8 naive on two plates, and CD8 memory on one plate. To estimate repertoire size and how much clonotype sharing occurs between individuals, the study deeply sequenced the blood TCR repertoires of several healthy adults. Different laboratories and diverse techniques were used to prepare libraries and sequence TCR repertoires, to increase sequencing depth and limit assay-specific biases. Each donor's leukapheresis produced roughly between about 0.8 and 10 billion PBMCs.

Healthy HIV-negative adults with no recently reported acute infections or vaccinations were included as donors. Every donor was a Caucasian adult living in Nashville, Tennessee, USA. CD4+ T cells were enriched through magnetic negative selection, after which naive cells were positively selected on CD45RA and the remaining negative fraction served as the memory subset. Blood was collected by leukapheresis, and PBMCs were isolated by Ficoll-Histopaque density gradient centrifugation and then cryopreserved in liquid nitrogen vapor phase. Analytical flow cytometry was used to check the purity and quantity of every magnetically sorted T cell population. Genomic DNA was isolated from each sorted fraction and quantified by UV absorbance on a Nanodrop 2000c. Using the deep immunoSEQ assay, multiplex PCR amplified TCR CDR3 regions from genomic DNA. For each cell subset, the extracted genomic DNA was distributed evenly across all wells of several immunoSEQ 96-well plates, and each plate served as one replicate. For sorted subsets, each replicate PCR was loaded with roughly 190 ng genomic DNA, equivalent to 32,000 or so T cell genomes. The purified libraries were quantified using a Qubit 3.0 fluorometer, sized with a Bioanalyzer 2100, and then quantified again using the KAPA Library Quantification kit. Each immunoSEQ 96-well plate was sequenced on its own single-read 150-cycle Illumina NextSeq 550 flow cell. The published analysis was carried out like this. Because the immunoSEQ output included only junctional sequences and no quality scores, the filtering could not be the same as the filtering used for full-length reads. To assign V/J genes and CDR3, sequences were annotated against IMGT germline references using PyIR, a Python wrapper for IgBLAST v1.9. Any read was removed if the V/J assignment was weak (E-value above 1e-6), the CDR3 was missing, or the read contained stop codons, out-of-frame junctions, or ambiguous translated residues. V3J clonotypes were defined as sequences sharing the same inferred V gene, J gene, and CDR3 amino acid sequence. Percentage overlap between repertoires was calculated by dividing the number of shared unique clonotypes by the size of the smaller repertoire. Three approaches were used to assess repertoire richness: RTK rarefaction, the Chao1 estimator, and Recon v2.1 estimates of unobserved clonotypes. For all TCRbeta clonotypes obtained by the gDNA method from several donors, generation probabilities were computed with OLGA. Drawn from immuneACCESS, this table holds only the in-frame rearrangements with V and J called that TCRdb kept. Clones are partly lost; checked studies trace under half to an unresolved V gene and leave the rest unexplained. That table gives V, J and clone size, and the DNA gave D and trimming. Recorded for this sample are approximately 2,000,000 clones; 85% to 95% of them occurred a single time. The ten largest clones capture around 0.38% of the sample.

Here is what the overall study found, with its caveats: Incomplete sequencing was indicated by rarefaction of sorted-subset datasets, despite the large sequencing depth. The genetic and exposure-history diversity represented was limited by the small number of donors. Sampling was limited to blood, and TCR repertoires in tissue likely differ from TCR repertoires in blood. Larger estimated clonotype richness was generally found for naive subsets than for memory subsets. Pairwise subsampling led to the expectation that sequencing depth would affect the degree of clonotype sharing among donors. Higher generation probabilities were observed for clonotypes shared by all four sorted-subset donors than for non-shared clonotypes. Around 5% of naive CD4, 3.5% of naive CD8, roughly 2.4% of memory CD4, and 0.4% of memory CD8 clonotypes were shared across a few donors.

For this clone: Its antigen has not been determined. No much larger clonotype is one base removed from it; base qualities were not supplied. Additional DNA sequences in this sample encode the identical CDR3.

The receptor was isolated from a man aged 18 to 30 in good health. Some clones in this sample may be carry-over from other donors' samples. Sequenced input: naive CD4+ T cells from PBMCs. The meaning of the sample's cell subset or site label: CD45RA+ positively selected.

For the CDR3, the sequence is CASSLAVAKNIQYF. Here is the DNA: TGCGCCAGCAGCTTGGCGGTAGCCAAAAACATTCAGTACTTC. This chain joins TRBV5-1 to TRBJ2-4; no D gene call is confident. The CDR3 goes from the cysteine to the phenylalanine over 14 residues. Left in the record is the CDR3 DNA by itself, 42 bases read in frame from the first base. CDR1 SGHRS and CDR2 YFSETQ are derived from the germline V gene. A distance of 4 bases separates the germline ends of V and J, which lose 0 bases and 0 bases respectively. The CDR3 plus the reference TRBV5-1 and TRBJ2-4 genes for the other parts give the full variable domain: KAGVTQTPRYLIKTRGQQVTLSCSPISGHRSVSWYQQTPGQGLQFLFEYFSETQRNKGNFPGRFSGRQFSNSRSEMNVSTLELGDSALYLCASSLAVAKNIQYFGAGTRLSVL.